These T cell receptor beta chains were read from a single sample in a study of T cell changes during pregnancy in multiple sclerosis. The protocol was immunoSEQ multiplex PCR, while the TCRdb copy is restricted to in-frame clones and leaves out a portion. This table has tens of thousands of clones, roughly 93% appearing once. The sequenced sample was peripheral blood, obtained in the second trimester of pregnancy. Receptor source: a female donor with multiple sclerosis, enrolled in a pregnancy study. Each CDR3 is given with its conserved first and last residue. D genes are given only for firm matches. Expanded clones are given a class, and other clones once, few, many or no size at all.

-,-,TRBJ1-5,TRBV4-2,TGTGCCAGCAGCCACAAGGGGTTCGATCAGCCCCAGCATTTT,CASSHKGFDQPQHF
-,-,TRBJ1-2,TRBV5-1,TGCGCCAGCAGCTTGGAGGGCAGGGACTATGGCTACACCTTC,CASSLEGRDYGYTF
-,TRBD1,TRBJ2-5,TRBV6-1,TGTGCCAGCAGGAGGGGGCCTCAAGAGACCCAGTACTTC,CASRRGPQETQYF
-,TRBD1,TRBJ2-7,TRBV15,TGTGCCACCAGCGAGAGACAGGGCCCAAACGAGCAGTACTTC,CATSERQGPNEQYF
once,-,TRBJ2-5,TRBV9,TGTGCCAGCAGTCTAGGTCCCCGGGGTCGACTATCAGAAGAGACCCAGTACTTC,CASSLGPRGRLSEETQYF
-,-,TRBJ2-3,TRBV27,TGTGCCAGCAGTCCCACACCCCTTCTAGCAACGAGCACAGATACGCAGTATTTT,CASSPTPLLATSTDTQYF
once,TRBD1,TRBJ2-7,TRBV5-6,TGTGCCAGCAGCCCCGGACAGGGTCACGAGCAGTACTTC,CASSPGQGHEQYF
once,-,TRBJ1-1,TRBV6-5,TGTGCCAGCACTGGTAGGAACACTGAAGCTTTCTTT,CASTGRNTEAFF
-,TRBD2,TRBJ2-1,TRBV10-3,TGTGCCACCGCCTTCTCCGGGACTAGCGATGAGCAGTTCTTC,CATAFSGTSDEQFF
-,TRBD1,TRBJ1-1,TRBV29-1,TGCAGCGGTTCGACAGGGAGAGGGTACACTGAAGCTTTCTTT,CSGSTGRGYTEAFF
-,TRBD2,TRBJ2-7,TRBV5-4,TGTGCCAGCAAAAAGACTAGCGGTTACGAGCAGTACTTC,CASKKTSGYEQYF
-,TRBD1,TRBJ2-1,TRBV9,TGTGCCAGCAGCGTAGCTGGTCGCCCCCCGGGGACAGGCGCCGACAATGAGCAGTTCTTC,CASSVAGRPPGTGADNEQFF